This T cell receptor (beta chain) is drawn from a study of blood T cell repertoires in COVID-19. About the research overall: Sample material is recorded as cDNA or gDNA derived from T cells, B-cell-depleted T cells, or PBMCs.

J was trimmed by 4 bases and V by 2 bases; bases with no gene match: 1. Germline V lookup: CDR1 SQVTM, CDR2 ANQGSEA. The CDR3 length is 12 residues. The protocol was immunoSEQ multiplex PCR, while the TCRdb copy is restricted to in-frame clones and leaves out a portion. This sample has around 370,000 clones, with around 91% found just once. The genes are TRBV29-1 and TRBJ1-1; the match to TRBD1 covers 7 bases. The specimen was peripheral blood. The sequence was obtained from a woman between 18 and 29 years old who had recovered from COVID-19. CDR3: CSVERDSTEAFF. The CDR3 DNA sequence: TGCAGCGTTGAAAGGGACAGCACTGAAGCTTTCTTT. The full variable domain, in which reference TRBV29-1 and TRBJ1-1 provide the parts outside the CDR3, is SAVISQKPSRDICQRGTSLTIQCQVDSQVTMMFWYRQQPGQSLTLIATANQGSEATYESGFVIDKFPISRPNLTFSTLTVSNMSPEDSSIYLCSVERDSTEAFFGQGTRLTVV.